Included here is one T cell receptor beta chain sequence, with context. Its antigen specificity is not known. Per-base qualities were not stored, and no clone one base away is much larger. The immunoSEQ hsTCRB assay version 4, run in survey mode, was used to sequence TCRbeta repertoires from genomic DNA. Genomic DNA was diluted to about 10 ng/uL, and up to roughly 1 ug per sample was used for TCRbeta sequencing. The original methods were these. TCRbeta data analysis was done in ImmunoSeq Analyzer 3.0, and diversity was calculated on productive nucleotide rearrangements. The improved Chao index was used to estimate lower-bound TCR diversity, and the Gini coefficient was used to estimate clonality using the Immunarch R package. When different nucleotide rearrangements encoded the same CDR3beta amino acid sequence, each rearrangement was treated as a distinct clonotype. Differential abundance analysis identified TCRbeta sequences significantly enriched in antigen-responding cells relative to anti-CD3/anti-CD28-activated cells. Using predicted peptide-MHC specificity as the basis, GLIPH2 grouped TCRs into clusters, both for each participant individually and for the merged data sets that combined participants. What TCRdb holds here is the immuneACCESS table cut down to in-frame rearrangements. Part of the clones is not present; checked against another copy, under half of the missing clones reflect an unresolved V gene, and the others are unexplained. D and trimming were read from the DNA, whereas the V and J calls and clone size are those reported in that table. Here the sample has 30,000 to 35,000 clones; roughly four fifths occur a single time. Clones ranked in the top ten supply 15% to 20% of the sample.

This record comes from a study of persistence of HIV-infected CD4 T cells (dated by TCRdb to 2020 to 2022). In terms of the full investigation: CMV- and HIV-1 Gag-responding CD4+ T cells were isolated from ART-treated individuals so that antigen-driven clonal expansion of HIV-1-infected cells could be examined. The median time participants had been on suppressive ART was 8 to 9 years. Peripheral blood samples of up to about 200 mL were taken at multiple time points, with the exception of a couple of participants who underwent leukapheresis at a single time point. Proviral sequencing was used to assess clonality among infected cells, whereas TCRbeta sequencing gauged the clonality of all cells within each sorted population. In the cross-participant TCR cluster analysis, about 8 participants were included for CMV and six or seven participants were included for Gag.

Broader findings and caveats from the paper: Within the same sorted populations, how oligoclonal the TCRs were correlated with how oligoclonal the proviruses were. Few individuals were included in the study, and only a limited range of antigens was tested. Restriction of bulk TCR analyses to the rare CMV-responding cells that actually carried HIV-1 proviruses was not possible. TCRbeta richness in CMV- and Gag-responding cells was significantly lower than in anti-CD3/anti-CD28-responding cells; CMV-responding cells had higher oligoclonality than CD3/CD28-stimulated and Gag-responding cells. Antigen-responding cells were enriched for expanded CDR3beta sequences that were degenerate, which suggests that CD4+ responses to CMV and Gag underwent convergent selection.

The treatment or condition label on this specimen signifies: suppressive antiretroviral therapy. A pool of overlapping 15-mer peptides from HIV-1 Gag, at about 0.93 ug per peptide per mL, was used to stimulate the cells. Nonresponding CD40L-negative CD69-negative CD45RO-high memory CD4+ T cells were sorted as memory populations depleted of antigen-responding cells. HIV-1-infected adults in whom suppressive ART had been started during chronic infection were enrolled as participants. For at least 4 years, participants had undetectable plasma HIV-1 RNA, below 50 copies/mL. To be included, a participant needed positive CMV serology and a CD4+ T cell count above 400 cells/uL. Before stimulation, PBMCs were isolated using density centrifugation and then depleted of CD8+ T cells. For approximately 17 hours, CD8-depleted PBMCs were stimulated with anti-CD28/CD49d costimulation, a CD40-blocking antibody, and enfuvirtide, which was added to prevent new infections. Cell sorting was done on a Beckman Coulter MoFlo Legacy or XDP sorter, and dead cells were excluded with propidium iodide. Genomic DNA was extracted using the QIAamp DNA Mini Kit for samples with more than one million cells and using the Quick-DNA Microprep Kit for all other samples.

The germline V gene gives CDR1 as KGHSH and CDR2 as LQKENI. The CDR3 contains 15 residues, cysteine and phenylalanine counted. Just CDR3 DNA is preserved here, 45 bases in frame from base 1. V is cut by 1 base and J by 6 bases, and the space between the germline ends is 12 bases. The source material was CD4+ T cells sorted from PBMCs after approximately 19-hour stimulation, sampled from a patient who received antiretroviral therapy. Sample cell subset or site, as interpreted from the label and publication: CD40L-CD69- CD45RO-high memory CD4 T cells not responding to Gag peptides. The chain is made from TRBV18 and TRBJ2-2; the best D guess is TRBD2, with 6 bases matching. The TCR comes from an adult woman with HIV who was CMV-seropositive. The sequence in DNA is TGTGCCAGCTCACCACGTGAAGGAGGGGCCGGGGAGCTGTTTTTT. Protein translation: CASSPREGGAGELFF.